This T cell receptor beta chain was recorded in a study of blood T cell repertoires in COVID-19. Overall study: Acute-phase and convalescent COVID-19 samples originated in the United States, Italy and Spain.

Methods used by the authors: The assay estimated nucleated cells by amplifying reference gene primers. This table comes from immunoSEQ multiplex PCR, and its TCRdb copy is limited to in-frame clones, with some not included. V, J and clone size are taken as reported in that table, and D and trimming were inferred from the DNA itself. Seen here are roughly 120,000 clones, more than 70% observed once, and the top ten hold around 8.4%. V shed 5 bases and J shed 0 bases, with 11 bases lying between them. This CDR3 has 14 residues. The specimen sequenced was peripheral blood. The source is a woman in her 70s who had recovered from COVID-19. The chain is built from TRBV23-1 and TRBJ2-7; no firm D call. TRBV23-1 is annotated as an ORF whose role is uncertain. Written as DNA, the CDR3 is TGCGCCAGCAGTGGTTCCGCGAGCTCCTACGAGCAGTACTTC. This gives the protein CASSGSASSYEQYF.